These 22 T cell receptor beta chains were all obtained from the same sample, sequenced in a study of blood T cell repertoires in COVID-19 (dated by TCRdb to 2020 to 2022). Libraries came from the immunoSEQ multiplex PCR assay. The table was pulled from immuneACCESS by TCRdb, which kept in-frame rearrangements only. Such tables lose some clones; where checked, under half of the loss comes from unresolved V genes, and the rest has no known cause. Within this sample are 150,000 or so clones, with around 85% of them counted one time only. The leading ten clones occupy 2.5% to 3% of the sample. The sample was peripheral blood. All receptors derive from a woman in her thirties or forties with active or convalescent COVID-19.

The chain couples TRBV3-1 (or the pseudogene TRBV3-2) to TRBJ2-7; D is perhaps TRBD1 (5 bases). Trimming cost V 1 base and J 9 bases, with 10 bases left between them. Germline lookup yields CDR1 LGHDT and CDR2 YNNKEL (reference sequence). CDR3 length: 12 residues. The CDR3 bases are TGTGCCAGCAGCCAAGTACAGGCAGTGCAGTACTTC. The encoded protein is CASSQVQAVQYF.

The gene calls are TRBV9 and TRBJ2-3, with 9 bases fitting TRBD2. The V gene's germline CDR1 is SGDLS and CDR2 YYNGEE. V lost 0 bases and J lost 7; bases outside the gene matches: 9. CDR3 size: 16 residues. The DNA of the CDR3 is TGTGCCAGCAGCGTAGGGCGGCTAGCGGGGACCAATACGCAGTATTTT. This codes for CASSVGRLAGTNTQYF.

DNA for the CDR3: TGTGCCTGGAGTCGGACAGGGAACAATCAGCCCCAGCATTTT. It encodes CAWSRTGNNQPQHF. The chain carries TRBV30 and TRBJ1-5, with 8 positions matching TRBD1. Unmatched junction bases numbered 3, after V lost 2 bases and J lost 3 bases. The V gene's germline CDR1 is GTSNPN and CDR2 SVGIG (reference sequence). This CDR3 contains 14 residues.

The chain joins TRBV27 to TRBJ1-5; 10 bases match TRBD1. After removal of 2 bases from V and 6 bases from J, the junction contained 7 bases not matched to a gene. Looked up from germline, CDR1 is MNHEY and CDR2 is SMNVEV (reference sequence). CDR3 size: 16 residues. The CDR3 is CASSLLGQGVGQPQHF. CDR3 DNA: TGTGCCAGCAGTTTACTTGGACAGGGGGTAGGTCAGCCCCAGCATTTT.

The V and J genes are TRBV19 and TRBJ1-5; TRBD1 matches 8 bases. The CDR3 contains 15 residues. Looked up from germline, CDR1 is LNHDA and CDR2 is SQIVND (reference sequence). Germline trimming cut 6 bases from V and 1 base from J; bases unmatched to any gene: 5. CDR3 DNA: TGTGCCAGTAGCCGGGACAGGCCCAGCAATCAGCCCCAGCATTTT. Its protein product is CASSRDRPSNQPQHF.

The chain has TRBV27 and TRBJ2-3; tentatively, D is TRBD2 (6 bases). CDR1 and CDR2 (germline): MNHEY, SMNVEV (reference sequence). The CDR3 spans 15 residues. V dropped 3 bases and J dropped 2 bases, with 12 bases sitting between them. The CDR3 nucleotides are TGTGCCAGCAGTTTCTTGGCGGGGTCCACAGATACGCAGTATTTT. Translated: CASSFLAGSTDTQYF.

This rearrangement joins TRBV9 to TRBJ1-1; D not resolved. V gave up 3 bases and J gave up 1 base, with 16 bases separating them. Germline V gene sequence: CDR1 SGDLS, CDR2 YYNGEE. This CDR3 is built from 16 residues. CDR3 DNA: TGTGCCAGCAGCGGAGTGGGAGCGGGCAAGAACACTGAAGCTTTCTTT. It encodes CASSGVGAGKNTEAFF.

The V call is TRBV7-8, the J call TRBJ2-3; 10 bases map to TRBD2. The CDR3 totals 18 residues. V gave up 2 bases and J gave up 6 bases; unmatched junction bases: 14. In germline, CDR1 is SGHVS, CDR2 FQNEAQ. The CDR3: CASSLHRLAGSTRDTQYF. The DNA for the CDR3 is TGTGCCAGCAGCTTACATCGACTAGCGGGTAGTACACGGGATACGCAGTATTTT.

The rearrangement links TRBV7-2 to TRBJ1-6, with 11 bases lining up with TRBD1. V gave up 4 bases and J gave up 9 bases; unmatched junction bases: 5. The CDR3 has 15 amino acids. Germline-derived CDR1 and CDR2 are SGHTA and FQGNSA. Written as DNA, the CDR3 is TGTGCCAGCAGCTCGGGACAGGGGGTGGGTTCACCCCTCCACTTT. Encoded protein: CASSSGQGVGSPLHF.

J is TRBJ1-1 and V is TRBV2, with D tentatively TRBD1 (6 bases). The V end was cut by 1 base, the J end by 4 bases, with 10 bases between. The germline gives CDR1 SNHLY, CDR2 FYNNEI. This CDR3 has 14 amino acids. The CDR3 DNA follows: TGTGCCAGCAGTGAAGTAAGGGGGGGCACTGAAGCTTTCTTT. The encoded protein is CASSEVRGGTEAFF.

The gene calls are TRBV19 and TRBJ1-4, with D maybe TRBD1 (5 bases). The V gene's germline CDR1 is LNHDA and CDR2 SQIVND (reference sequence). This CDR3 contains 15 residues. With 8 bases removed from V and 5 bases from J, the gap between germline ends came to 18 bases. The CDR3 reads CASDAGGGWNEKLFF. CDR3 coding DNA: TGTGCCAGTGATGCCGGGGGGGGTTGGAATGAAAAACTGTTTTTT.

This chain uses TRBV20-1 with TRBJ1-2; TRBD1 matches at 7 bases. Germline CDR1 reads DFQATT; CDR2 reads SNEGSKA (reference sequence). Germline trimming cut 6 bases from V and 4 bases from J; bases unmatched to any gene: 2. The CDR3 sequence is 11 residues long. CDR3 sequence (DNA): TGCAGTGCGCGGGACAGCTATGGCTACACCTTC. It encodes CSARDSYGYTF.

The chain uses TRBV7-2 and TRBJ1-1; maybe TRBD1 (5 bases). Germline V gene data show CDR1 as SGHTA and CDR2 as FQGNSA. The CDR3 extends over 14 amino acids. Trimming took 1 base from V and 4 from J, leaving 10 bases between them. Written as DNA, the CDR3 is TGTGCCAGCAGCTTAGGGGGCGGAAGCACTGAAGCTTTCTTT. Translated: CASSLGGGSTEAFF.

The chain joins TRBV6-5 to TRBJ2-1, with 8 bases aligning to TRBD1. J lost 4 bases, V lost 5 bases, and 7 bases had no gene match. CDR3 length: 15 amino acids. Germline lookup yields CDR1 MNHEY and CDR2 SVGAGI. CDR3 in amino acids: CASSLDRGPYNEQFF. The DNA of the CDR3 is TGTGCCAGCAGTCTTGACAGGGGTCCGTACAATGAGCAGTTCTTC.

The chain couples TRBV6-5 to TRBJ2-6; perhaps TRBD2 as D (5 bases). This CDR3 is built from 15 residues. In germline, CDR1 is MNHEY, CDR2 SVGAGI. V shed 5 bases and J shed 1 base, with 9 bases lying between them. In nucleotides, the CDR3 is TGTGCCAGCAGTCAACGGGGTTCTGGGGCCAACGTCCTGACTTTC. Its translation: CASSQRGSGANVLTF.

V and J are TRBV11-1 and TRBJ1-1; 8 nucleotides match TRBD1. There are 15 residues in the CDR3. The germline V gene encodes CDR1 SGHAT and CDR2 FQDESV (reference sequence). J was trimmed by 1 base and V by 5 bases; bases with no gene match: 6. The CDR3 loop reads CASSPRTGKNTEAFF. The CDR3 DNA is TGTGCCAGCAGCCCGAGGACAGGGAAGAACACTGAAGCTTTCTTT.

CDR3 sequence (DNA): TGTGCCACCAGCAGGTCAGGGGACGCTGAAGCTTTCTTT. It yields the protein CATSRSGDAEAFF. V is TRBV15 and J is TRBJ1-1, with D tentatively TRBD1 (6 bases). Germline CDR1 LNHNV, CDR2 YYDKDF (reference sequence). The CDR3 totals 13 residues. Trimming took 3 bases from V and 6 from J, leaving 11 bases between them.

J is TRBJ1-2 and V is TRBV27, with D possibly being TRBD1 (5 bases). Germline values: CDR1 MNHEY, CDR2 SMNVEV (reference sequence). V lost 5 bases and J 0 bases, leaving 10 bases between the germline ends. CDR3 length: 14 residues. Here the CDR3 DNA reads TGTGCCAGCAGTCTGACAGCTACTAACTATGGCTACACCTTC. Translating gives CASSLTATNYGYTF.

The chain couples TRBV11-2 to TRBJ2-7; possible D gene TRBD2, 6 bases. Trimming pared 1 base from V and 7 bases from J, leaving 20 bases between. This CDR3 comprises 16 residues. Germline CDR1 reads SGHAT; CDR2 reads FQNNGV. The DNA of the CDR3 is TGTGCCAGCAGCTTAGGAGCGGGTCAGGGTCTCTGGGAGCAGTACTTC. Translating it yields CASSLGAGQGLWEQYF.

The chain carries TRBV11-2 and TRBJ1-1; D is unclear. Per germline, CDR1 SGHAT and CDR2 FQNNGV. V gave up 5 bases and J gave up 1 base, with 14 bases separating them. The CDR3 is made up of 15 amino acids. In nucleotides, the CDR3 is TGTGCCAGCAGCCCCCAGGCCAACAAGAACACTGAAGCTTTCTTT. It translates to CASSPQANKNTEAFF.

The V call is TRBV11-3, the J call TRBJ1-1; maybe TRBD1 (5 bases). CDR1 SGHNT and CDR2 YENEEA come from the germline V gene. The CDR3 is 14 amino acids. The ends were cut back, 5 bases at V and 1 base at J, with 11 bases in the middle. CDR3 coding DNA: TGTGCCAGCAGCCCCCAGGGCTCGAACACTGAAGCTTTCTTT. It codes for CASSPQGSNTEAFF. Full variable domain (rest looked up from reference TRBV11-3 and TRBJ1-1): EAGVVQSPRYKIIEKKQPVAFWCNPISGHNTLYWYLQNLGQGPELLIRYENEEAVDDSQLPKDRFSAERLKGVDSTLKIQPAELGDSAVYLCASSPQGSNTEAFFGQGTRLTVV.

The chain is built from TRBV5-1 and TRBJ1-1, with TRBD1 matching 7 bases. The V segment lost 3 bases and the J segment 0 bases; nucleotides outside the gene matches: 11. Germline V gene lookup returns CDR1 SGHRS and CDR2 YFSETQ. This CDR3 has 17 residues. CDR3 DNA: TGCGCCAGCAGCTACTCGACAGGGTCCCCCATGAACACTGAAGCTTTCTTT. This sequence encodes CASSYSTGSPMNTEAFF.